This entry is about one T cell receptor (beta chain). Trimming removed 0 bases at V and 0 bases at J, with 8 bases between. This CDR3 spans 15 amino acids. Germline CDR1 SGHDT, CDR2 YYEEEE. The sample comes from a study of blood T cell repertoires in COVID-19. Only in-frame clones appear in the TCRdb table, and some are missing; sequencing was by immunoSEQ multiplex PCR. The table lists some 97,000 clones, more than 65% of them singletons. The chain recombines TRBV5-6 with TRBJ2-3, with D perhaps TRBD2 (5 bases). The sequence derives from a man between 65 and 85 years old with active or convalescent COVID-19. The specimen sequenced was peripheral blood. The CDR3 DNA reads TGTGCCAGCAGCTTGGTTTGGACTAGCACAGATACGCAGTATTTT. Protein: CASSLVWTSTDTQYF.